The 14 T cell receptor beta chains in this list originate from one sample, sequenced in a study of OX40 agonist ivuxolimab in advanced cancers. Method: immunoSEQ multiplex PCR; TCRdb's copy keeps in-frame clones and lacks some. Among tens of thousands of clones, 85% to 90% were seen once, and the ten largest hold 0.33%. Sequencing was performed on CD4+ or CD8+ T cells sorted from blood, taken in a trial of the OX40 agonist ivuxolimab. Source of these receptors: an adult with an advanced solid tumor such as melanoma, head and neck, liver or kidney cancer.

This chain joins TRBV9 and TRBJ1-3; D remains ambiguous. In germline, CDR1 is SGDLS, CDR2 YYNGEE. This CDR3 has 14 amino acids. V gave up 0 bases and J gave up 0 bases, with 4 bases separating them. CDR3 loop: CASSVAGSGNTIYF. In DNA, the CDR3 is TGTGCCAGCAGCGTAGCAGGCTCTGGAAACACCATATATTTT.

This clone occurred once. This rearrangement joins TRBV10-3 to TRBJ1-5; D uncertain. Germline-derived CDR1 and CDR2 are ENHRY and SYGVKD. Trimming took off 0 bases at V and 0 bases at J, with 12 bases between the two ends. This CDR3 contains 17 residues. Here the CDR3 reads CAISESLPGISNQPQHF. As DNA, the CDR3 is TGTGCCATCAGTGAGTCTCTTCCCGGCATTAGCAATCAGCCCCAGCATTTT.

The chain combines TRBV7-2 with TRBJ2-7; unclear D gene. CDR3 length: 15 amino acids. Trimming removed 2 bases at V and 6 bases at J, with 17 bases between. CDR1 and CDR2 from the germline V gene are SGHTA and FQGNSA. CDR3 nucleotides: TGTGCCAGCAGCTTATTGGGTAGTGGAAGCCGCGAGCAGTACTTC. Its translation is CASSLLGSGSREQYF. The full variable domain, in which reference TRBV7-2 and TRBJ2-7 provide the parts outside the CDR3, is GAGVSQSPSNKVTEKGKDVELRCDPISGHTALYWYRQSLGQGLEFLIYFQGNSAPDKSGLPSDRFSAERTGGSVSTLTIQRTQQEDSAVYLCASSLLGSGSREQYFGPGTRLTVT.

The V and J genes are TRBV2 and TRBJ2-1, with 13 bases identical to TRBD2. CDR1 and CDR2 (germline): SNHLY, FYNNEI. Germline trimming cut 6 bases from V and 6 bases from J; bases unmatched to any gene: 8. This CDR3 comprises 16 residues. CDR3 nucleotide sequence: TGTGCCAGCAGCGACCGGGGACTAGCGGGAAGCAATGAGCAGTTCTTC. Protein sequence: CASSDRGLAGSNEQFF.

CDR3 in amino acids: CASSLALYNEQFF. CDR3 nucleotide sequence: TGTGCCAGCAGCTTGGCCCTGTACAATGAGCAGTTCTTC. The chain is built from TRBV5-6 and TRBJ2-1, with D uncertain. The V end was cut by 0 bases, the J end by 4 bases, with 5 bases between. CDR1 is SGHDT, CDR2 YYEEEE, per germline. This CDR3 contains 13 residues. The full variable domain, rest sourced from reference TRBV5-6 and TRBJ2-1, is DAGVTQSPTHLIKTRGQQVTLRCSPKSGHDTVSWYQQALGQGPQFIFQYYEEEERQRGNFPDRFSGHQFPNYSSELNVNALLLGDSALYLCASSLALYNEQFFGPGTRLTVL.

The chain carries TRBV30 and TRBJ2-2; D tentatively reads TRBD1 or TRBD2 (6 bases each). The CDR3 is 15 residues long. CDR1 is GTSNPN and CDR2 is SVGIG in the germline V gene (reference sequence). Trimming cost V 4 bases and J 1 base, with 13 bases left between them. As DNA, the CDR3 is TGTGCCTGGATCACCGGGGGCAGGAACACCGGGGAGCTGTTTTTT. Translation: CAWITGGRNTGELFF. The full variable domain, with the rest looked up from reference TRBV30 and TRBJ2-2, is SQTIHQWPATLVQPVGSPLSLECTVEGTSNPNLYWYRQAAGRGLQLLFYSVGIGQISSEVPQNLSASRPQDRQFILSSKKLLLSDSGFYLCAWITGGRNTGELFFGEGSRLTVL.

The rearrangement uses TRBV7-2 and TRBJ1-6; D gene ambiguous. The germline V gene has CDR1 SGHTA and CDR2 FQGNSA. The CDR3 extends over 14 amino acids. With 1 base removed from V and 7 bases from J, the gap between germline ends came to 8 bases. The CDR3 nucleotides read TGTGCCAGCAGCTTAGGATACAGCAATTCACCCCTCCACTTT. This gives the protein CASSLGYSNSPLHF. The full variable domain, with the rest looked up from reference TRBV7-2 and TRBJ1-6, is GAGVSQSPSNKVTEKGKDVELRCDPISGHTALYWYRQSLGQGLEFLIYFQGNSAPDKSGLPSDRFSAERTGGSVSTLTIQRTQQEDSAVYLCASSLGYSNSPLHFGNGTRLTVT.

This chain connects TRBV5-1 to TRBJ1-3, with 7 positions matching TRBD1. The trim removed 0 bases at V and 8 bases at J, leaving 2 bases unmatched. In germline, CDR1 is SGHRS, CDR2 YFSETQ. The CDR3 covers 13 residues. CDR3 DNA sequence: TGCGCCAGCAGCTTGGACCAGGGGGACACCATATATTTT. Protein sequence: CASSLDQGDTIYF.

This chain connects TRBV4-1 to TRBJ2-7, with 14 bases matching TRBD2. The germline V gene has CDR1 MGHRA and CDR2 YSYEKL. V gave up 4 bases and J gave up 0 bases; unmatched junction bases: 11. The CDR3 spans 19 residues. This CDR3 is CASSPLGTSGGESSYEQYF. The CDR3 region has the DNA TGCGCCAGCAGCCCCCTCGGGACTAGCGGGGGCGAAAGCTCCTACGAGCAGTACTTC.

This chain links TRBV7-3 with TRBJ2-7; no clear D gene. From germline, CDR1 is SGHTA and CDR2 FQGTGA. The V end lost 2 bases, the J end lost 4 bases, and 9 bases lay between the germline ends. There are 13 residues in the CDR3. As DNA, the CDR3 is TGTGCCAGCAGCTTATCAGTGGGTTACGAGCAGTACTTC. It yields the protein CASSLSVGYEQYF.

This chain connects TRBV5-4 to TRBJ2-1; TRBD2 aligns across 11 bases. Trimming cost V 3 bases and J 2 bases; bases outside gene matches: 4. Germline CDR1 reads SGHNT; CDR2 reads YYREEE (reference sequence). The CDR3 consists of 16 residues. The CDR3 DNA is TGTGCCAGCAGCTCCGTAGCGGGAGGGGCCTACAATGAGCAGTTCTTC. It is translated as CASSSVAGGAYNEQFF.

The rearrangement uses TRBV25-1 and TRBJ2-7; TRBD2 matches 10 bases. After removal of 1 base from V and 6 bases from J, the junction contained 6 bases not matched to a gene. Germline V gene data show CDR1 as MGHDK and CDR2 as SYGVNS. The CDR3 contains 15 residues. The chain's CDR3 is CASSESSGSLPEQYF. CDR3 in DNA: TGTGCCAGCAGTGAATCTAGCGGGAGCTTGCCCGAGCAGTACTTC.

The V and J genes are TRBV5-1 and TRBJ2-7; the D gene is possibly TRBD1 (7 bases). V lost 3 bases and J 12 bases, leaving 19 bases between the germline ends. The germline gives CDR1 SGHRS, CDR2 YFSETQ. This CDR3 has 13 residues. In DNA form, the CDR3 reads TGCGCCAGCAGCTCAATAGCGGAGGGGGCTCGGTACTTC. This encodes CASSSIAEGARYF.

This clone was recorded only once. This rearrangement joins TRBV30 to TRBJ2-7; 10 nucleotides match TRBD1. The germline CDR1 and CDR2 sequences are GTSNPN and SVGIG (reference sequence). The CDR3 consists of 13 residues. The junction had 5 bases not matched to a gene; V was cut back by 4 bases and J by 5 bases. The DNA of the CDR3 is TGTGCCTGGAACACCGGGACAGGGGACGAGCAGTACTTC. Its translation: CAWNTGTGDEQYF.